The present T cell receptor beta chain was sequenced within a study of lymphopenia after photon versus proton radiotherapy. Study-level findings and limits: After the lymphocyte nadir, photon-treated repertoires showed oligoclonal expansion, especially of CD8+ Temra cells. In patients who died, overall survival fell as post-nadir TCR diversity dropped more. Proton therapy kept repertoires fairly stable, unlike photons, which gained effector/memory cells.

This clone was seen a handful of times. Its antigen remains unknown. Per the germline V gene, CDR1 is MGHDK and CDR2 is SYGVNS. V lost 10 bases and J 0 bases, leaving 12 bases between the germline ends. The CDR3 covers 13 residues. Libraries were prepared by immunoSEQ multiplex PCR; TCRdb keeps only in-frame clonotypes and omits some of them. The data contain about 58,000 clones, approximately 84% of them seen just once; the ten biggest clones take up about 2%. This receptor was identified in a man aged 55 to 70 with pancreatic cancer. The chain couples TRBV25-1 to TRBJ1-1, with no clear D. Sequences were derived from peripheral blood, sampled from a patient treated with proton-based radiotherapy. CDR3 amino acids: CATLSGMNTEAFF. The CDR3 nucleotides read TGTGCCACTCTGTCGGGGATGAACACTGAAGCTTTCTTT.